A selection of T cell receptor beta chains follows, all from one sample in a study of blood T cell repertoires in COVID-19. The repertoire was sequenced with immunoSEQ multiplex PCR; TCRdb's copy has only in-frame clones and lacks some. The sample shows under 250,000 clones, about nine tenths of them seen only once. The sample was peripheral blood. The receptors come from a man between 45 and 60 years old with COVID-19, enrolled during active disease. The CDR3 runs from the conserved cysteine through the conserved F or W. A D gene is named only where the DNA matches it firmly. Rows give clone size only sometimes, using once, few, many, or a class for an expanded clone.

CDR3	DNA	J	size	V	D
CASREGSIQETQYF	TGTGCCAGCAGAGAAGGGAGCATTCAAGAGACCCAGTACTTC	TRBJ2-5	NA	TRBV2	NA
CAWRGGTSGPYEQYF	TGTGCCTGGAGGGGGGGGACTAGCGGTCCCTACGAGCAGTACTTC	TRBJ2-7	NA	TRBV30	TRBD2
CASSLGQGTYEQYF	TGTGCCAGCAGCTTGGGACAGGGAACTTACGAGCAGTACTTC	TRBJ2-7	NA	TRBV7-9	TRBD1
CASTNRDSYEQYF	TGTGCCAGCACCAACAGGGACTCCTACGAGCAGTACTTC	TRBJ2-7	NA	TRBV27	NA
CASSFGLLRGEHQETQYF	TGTGCCAGCAGCTTCGGCCTTCTGCGGGGCGAGCATCAGGAGACCCAGTACTTC	TRBJ2-5	few	TRBV7-2	NA
CASSTLGFDNEQFF	TGTGCCAGCAGTACTCTAGGCTTTGACAATGAGCAGTTCTTC	TRBJ2-1	NA	TRBV27	NA
CASSVATTFAGYTF	TGTGCCAGCAGCGTAGCTACGACTTTTGCAGGCTACACCTTC	TRBJ1-2	NA	TRBV9	NA
CASSRPGLAVNEQFF	TGTGCCAGCTCACGTCCGGGACTAGCGGTGAATGAGCAGTTCTTC	TRBJ2-1	NA	TRBV9	TRBD2
CASSLDTTNYGYTF	TGTGCCAGCAGCTTGGACACCACTAACTATGGCTACACCTTC	TRBJ1-2	NA	TRBV7-9	NA
CASSGGQDYGYTF	TGCGCCAGCAGCGGGGGACAAGACTATGGCTACACCTTC	TRBJ1-2	NA	TRBV5-1	NA
CASSYTENRDEQYF	TGTGCCAGCAGTTACACCGAAAACAGGGACGAGCAGTACTTC	TRBJ2-7	NA	TRBV6-5	NA